The 20 T cell receptor beta chains in this list originate from one sample, sequenced in a study of T cells in tuberculosis. Clones were sequenced by immunoSEQ multiplex PCR, and TCRdb holds only the in-frame ones, with some missing. The sample has 55,000 to 65,000 clones; approximately 80% are singletons. After thawing and overnight rest, PBMC were stained with GMM-loaded CD1B tetramer, viability dye and anti-CD3 for sorting. CD1B tetramers were loaded with Rhodococcus equi-derived C32 glucose monomycolate. The source material was CD1b-GMM tetramer-negative cells sorted from PBMCs. The receptors come from an adult woman with latent tuberculosis.

The V and J genes are TRBV6-5 and TRBJ2-7; 9 bases align to TRBD2. The CDR3 is made up of 14 amino acids. With V trimmed by 8 bases and J by 5 bases, 10 bases remained unmatched. Germline CDR1 MNHEY, CDR2 SVGAGI. Here the CDR3 reads CASRDRLAVNEQYF. The DNA for the CDR3 is TGTGCCAGCCGGGATAGACTAGCGGTAAACGAGCAGTACTTC.

CDR3 residues: CASSPYRVETGELFF. The CDR3 nucleotides are TGTGCCAGCAGCCCATACAGGGTAGAAACCGGGGAGCTGTTTTTT. The chain recombines TRBV7-9 with TRBJ2-2; perhaps TRBD1 as D (6 bases). Germline loops: CDR1 SEHNR, CDR2 FQNEAQ (reference sequence). Trimming pared 5 bases from V and 5 bases from J, leaving 15 bases between. The CDR3 runs to 15 residues.

The rearrangement links TRBV7-8 to TRBJ2-7; 12 positions match TRBD1. Germline V gene sequence: CDR1 SGHVS, CDR2 FQNEAQ. Trimming cost V 5 bases and J 4 bases; bases outside gene matches: 6. The CDR3 runs 15 residues. CDR3 protein: CASSPRDRGPYEQYF. The CDR3, as DNA: TGTGCCAGCAGCCCGAGGGACAGGGGGCCTTACGAGCAGTACTTC.

The chain employs TRBV19 and TRBJ2-1; 14 positions agree with TRBD2. This CDR3 region has 15 residues. Germline V gives CDR1 LNHDA, CDR2 SQIVND (reference sequence). V dropped 3 bases and J dropped 9; count of bases not matched to a gene: 4. CDR3 in amino acids: CASSIGTSGSREQFF. The CDR3 DNA is TGTGCCAGTAGTATTGGGACTAGCGGGAGCCGTGAGCAGTTCTTC.

The rearrangement links TRBV7-8 to TRBJ2-1; D ambiguous. The germline V gene has CDR1 SGHVS and CDR2 FQNEAQ. The CDR3 runs 13 residues. Trimming took 5 bases from V and 5 from J, leaving 10 bases between them. Written as DNA, the CDR3 is TGTGCCAGCAGCCCCGTGGCCCACAATGAGCAGTTCTTC. Its translation is CASSPVAHNEQFF.

The chain is built from TRBV19 and TRBJ2-3; weak D call: TRBD1 (6 bases). V dropped 7 bases and J dropped 1 base, with 12 bases sitting between them. Looked up from germline, CDR1 is LNHDA and CDR2 is SQIVND (reference sequence). There are 14 residues in the CDR3. CDR3 coding DNA: TGTGCCAGTAAAACAGGGTGGGGCACAGATACGCAGTATTTT. The encoded protein is CASKTGWGTDTQYF. Together with reference TRBV19 and TRBJ2-3, the CDR3 gives the full variable domain: DGGITQSPKYLFRKEGQNVTLSCEQNLNHDAMYWYRQDPGQGLRLIYYSQIVNDFQKGDIAEGYSVSREKKESFPLTVTSAQKNPTAFYLCASKTGWGTDTQYFGPGTRLTVL.

This sequence joins TRBV19 and TRBJ1-4; 7 bases match TRBD1. This CDR3 contains 17 residues. Trimming removed 1 base from V and 7 bases from J; junction bases left unmatched: 12. The germline V gene encodes CDR1 LNHDA and CDR2 SQIVND (reference sequence). The CDR3 reads CASSIVPPGQYVEKLFF. CDR3 in DNA: TGTGCCAGTAGTATAGTCCCCCCGGGACAGTATGTTGAAAAACTGTTTTTT.

The chain uses TRBV5-1 and TRBJ1-2; the match to TRBD1 covers 10 bases. CDR1 SGHRS and CDR2 YFSETQ come from the germline V gene. There are 15 residues in the CDR3. V lost 0 bases, J lost 3 bases, and 2 bases stayed unmatched. As DNA, the CDR3 is TGCGCCAGCAGCTTGGGTGGACAGGGGGACTATGGCTACACCTTC. Its translation is CASSLGGQGDYGYTF.

The table lists this clone with a few counts. The chain employs TRBV5-6 and TRBJ2-2, with D possibly being TRBD2 (6 bases). Trimming removed 0 bases at V and 1 base at J, with 13 bases between. Germline V lookup: CDR1 SGHDT, CDR2 YYEEEE. This CDR3 region has 17 residues. CDR3 in DNA: TGTGCCAGCAGCTTGGGCGAGACTAGGTTGAACACCGGGGAGCTGTTTTTT. Translating it yields CASSLGETRLNTGELFF.

The chain recombines TRBV5-1 with TRBJ2-7, with 7 bases fitting TRBD1. The CDR3 is 15 residues long. Germline V gene sequence: CDR1 SGHRS, CDR2 YFSETQ. J lost 1 base, V lost 2 bases, and 6 bases had no gene match. The CDR3 here is CASSFEGARSYEQYF. CDR3 bases: TGCGCCAGCAGCTTCGAGGGGGCAAGGTCCTACGAGCAGTACTTC. Full variable domain (rest looked up from reference TRBV5-1 and TRBJ2-7): KAGVTQTPRYLIKTRGQQVTLSCSPISGHRSVSWYQQTPGQGLQFLFEYFSETQRNKGNFPGRFSGRQFSNSRSEMNVSTLELGDSALYLCASSFEGARSYEQYFGPGTRLTVT.

The rearrangement uses TRBV27 and TRBJ2-7; 15 nucleotides line up with TRBD2. This CDR3 region has 15 residues. Per germline, CDR1 MNHEY and CDR2 SMNVEV (reference sequence). V was pared by 9 bases and J by 4 bases, with 7 bases of the junction left unmatched. The CDR3 reads CASGLAGGRLYEQYF. CDR3 DNA sequence: TGTGCCAGTGGACTAGCGGGAGGGAGATTATACGAGCAGTACTTC.

The V call is TRBV11-2, the J call TRBJ2-1; 8 bases are shared with TRBD1. The CDR3 spans 14 residues. J was trimmed by 5 bases and V by 6 bases; bases with no gene match: 6. Germline lookup yields CDR1 SGHAT and CDR2 FQNNGV. This CDR3 reads CASSTGQVHNEQFF. The CDR3 DNA follows: TGTGCCAGCAGTACGGGACAGGTCCACAATGAGCAGTTCTTC.

This chain joins TRBV23-1 and TRBJ2-2; D is uncertain. TRBV23-1 is labeled an ORF, and its function is uncertain. The CDR3 totals 12 residues. Trimming shortened V by 9 bases and J by 3 bases, and 8 bases separated the two germline ends. The CDR3 DNA reads as TGCGCCAGATCCACTGACACCGGGGAGCTGTTTTTT. Protein product: CARSTDTGELFF.

This clone appeared a few times. The rearrangement links TRBV6-1 to TRBJ2-1, with 10 bases that match TRBD2. The junction had 11 bases not matched to a gene; V was cut back by 7 bases and J by 8 bases. CDR1 is MNHNS, CDR2 SASEGT, per germline. The CDR3 covers 15 residues. The CDR3 DNA sequence: TGTGCCAGCACCGAAAGGACTAGCGGTCGGGATGAGCAGTTCTTC. This gives the protein CASTERTSGRDEQFF.

J is TRBJ2-7 and V is TRBV18; TRBD1 might be the D (7 bases). This CDR3 has 13 residues. Deletions cut 6 bases from V and 2 bases from J, with 11 bases between. Germline lookup yields CDR1 KGHSH and CDR2 LQKENI. The CDR3 loop reads CASSRDRAYEQYF. The CDR3 DNA reads as TGTGCCAGCTCGCGGGACAGAGCCTACGAGCAGTACTTC.

The J gene is TRBJ1-2, the V gene TRBV18; 9 nucleotides align to TRBD1. Per the germline V gene, CDR1 is KGHSH and CDR2 is LQKENI. Trimming cost V 4 bases and J 2 bases; bases outside gene matches: 8. The CDR3 has 16 residues. The CDR3 DNA sequence: TGTGCCAGCTCACTAAGCCGGGACAGGGTAAACTATGGCTACACCTTC. Its translation is CASSLSRDRVNYGYTF.

The rearrangement joins TRBV19 to TRBJ2-2; D gene unclear. Germline CDR1 is LNHDA and CDR2 is SQIVND (reference sequence). V was cut by 8 bases and J by 4 bases, with 17 bases left in between. The CDR3 length is 15 residues. CDR3 loop: CASALYPFITGELFF. Written as DNA, the CDR3 is TGTGCCAGTGCACTCTATCCTTTCATCACCGGGGAGCTGTTTTTT.

This clone was found a few times. J is TRBJ1-6 and V is TRBV6-1; 9 bases line up with TRBD1. The V and J ends lost 6 bases and 9 bases, in that order; junction bases with no gene match: 9. From germline, CDR1 is MNHNS and CDR2 SASEGT. CDR3 size: 15 residues. The DNA of the CDR3 is TGTGCCAGCAGAATCGCCGGGACAGGGACTTCACCCCTCCACTTT. This codes for CASRIAGTGTSPLHF.

The J gene is TRBJ2-7, the V gene TRBV10-1; 7 nucleotides agree with TRBD1. Per germline, CDR1 WNHNN and CDR2 SYGVQD (reference sequence). This CDR3 contains 14 residues. Losses at the gene ends were 2 bases for V and 4 bases for J; bases not matched to a gene: 5. The CDR3 here is CASSEAGTAYEQYF. The CDR3 coding sequence is TGCGCCAGCAGTGAGGCCGGGACAGCGTACGAGCAGTACTTC.

Turning to this clone: Other DNA sequences in this specimen translate into the identical CDR3. The chain links TRBV15 to TRBJ1-6; 10 positions match TRBD1. V was pared by 4 bases and J by 7 bases, with 4 bases of the junction left unmatched. This CDR3 comprises 15 residues. CDR1 is LNHNV and CDR2 is YYDKDF in the germline V gene (reference sequence). The DNA of the CDR3 is TGTGCCACCAGCACCGGGACAGGGGTCAATTCACCCCTCCACTTT. This gives the protein CATSTGTGVNSPLHF.